Listed here is a single T cell receptor (beta chain). Its antigen remains unidentified. Base qualities are not provided; no much larger clone lies one nucleotide away. The library was prepared using the immunoSEQ multiplex PCR assay. The immuneACCESS repertoire file appears here via TCRdb, limited to in-frame rearrangements. These files lack a portion of the clones; in checked studies, under half of the deficit traces to unresolved V genes, and the cause of the others is not known. The sample table holds about 85,000 clones, of which just over 90% were seen once. Of the sample, under 3% falls within the top ten clones. The CDR3 contains 15 residues, cysteine and phenylalanine counted. The CDR3 DNA has 45 bases and is translated from base 1. The junction shows trimming of 2 bases on V and 0 bases on J, plus 10 bases between the germline ends. CDR1 and CDR2 were assigned from the germline V gene as MGHRA and YSYEKL.

This specimen belongs to a study of T cell changes during pregnancy in multiple sclerosis (dated by TCRdb to the late 2010s). Broadly, across the study: The study looked at changes in the T cell repertoire across pregnancy in women with multiple sclerosis.

This chain is built from TRBV4-1 and TRBJ1-1, with TRBD1 perhaps the D gene, on 5 matching bases. Here the sequenced sample was peripheral blood, taken in the first trimester of pregnancy. This clonotype was sampled from a female donor with multiple sclerosis, enrolled in a pregnancy study. The CDR3 sequence is CASSQRDWLNTEAFF. In nucleotides, the sequence is TGCGCCAGCAGCCAACGGGACTGGTTGAACACTGAAGCTTTCTTT.